These T cell receptor beta chains were read from a single sample in a study of T cells in Graves' hyperthyroidism and ophthalmopathy. TCRdb reprocessed the multiplex PCR reads with MiXCR, giving one entry per CDR3 protein. Of about 590,000 distinct CDR3 sequences listed, around a sixth are singletons. Material: blood. Every receptor here comes from a woman aged 30 to 39 with Graves' hyperthyroidism. Each CDR3 is given with its conserved first and last residue. Clone size appears in some rows only: once, few, many, or a class for an expanded clone.

v_call	j_call	clone_size	cdr3_aa
TRBV15	TRBJ2-1	many	CATSRDRGNEQFF
TRBV5-1	TRBJ2-7	-	CASSLDGARGSYEQYF
TRBV12-3/TRBV12-4	TRBJ2-7	few	CASSKPGTGGNEQYF
TRBV6-2/TRBV6-3	TRBJ2-1	-	CASKGLAGSSYNEQFF
TRBV9	TRBJ2-3	many	CASSFRGRYTDTQYF
TRBV3-1	TRBJ2-7	many	CASSRAPRGRALSYEQYF
TRBV28	TRBJ1-4	-	CASSLTGRKLFF
TRBV5-1	TRBJ1-1	many	CASRENSNTEAFF
TRBV28	TRBJ2-3	-	CATAKVTDTQYF
TRBV30	TRBJ2-7	many	CAALRDSYEQYF
TRBV20-1	TRBJ2-1	-	CSARAQTGYYNEQFF
TRBV29-1	TRBJ1-4	once	CSATLLTGPPNEKLFF
TRBV5-6	TRBJ2-7	-	CASSRGLAGLTYEQYF
TRBV20-1	TRBJ1-4	few	CSARNQGVEKLFF
TRBV30	TRBJ2-1	-	CAWSGSAGETSGRYRHTYNEQFF
TRBV20-1	TRBJ2-7	many	CSAHTDSSYEQYF
TRBV18	TRBJ2-1	few	CASSPYSSGQSYNEQFF
TRBV28	TRBJ2-3	many	CASILAGRTDTQYF
TRBV7-2	TRBJ2-2	many	CASSLFLGPGELFF
TRBV18	TRBJ1-1	few	CAIREQDGNTEAFF
TRBV20-1	TRBJ2-1	-	CSADGTSGANYNEQFF
TRBV7-9	TRBJ2-1	-	CASSVPGRPDEQFF
TRBV7-2	TRBJ1-1	few	CASSLWGQGTEAFF
TRBV7-7	TRBJ2-1	few	CASSAQAGSSYNEQFF